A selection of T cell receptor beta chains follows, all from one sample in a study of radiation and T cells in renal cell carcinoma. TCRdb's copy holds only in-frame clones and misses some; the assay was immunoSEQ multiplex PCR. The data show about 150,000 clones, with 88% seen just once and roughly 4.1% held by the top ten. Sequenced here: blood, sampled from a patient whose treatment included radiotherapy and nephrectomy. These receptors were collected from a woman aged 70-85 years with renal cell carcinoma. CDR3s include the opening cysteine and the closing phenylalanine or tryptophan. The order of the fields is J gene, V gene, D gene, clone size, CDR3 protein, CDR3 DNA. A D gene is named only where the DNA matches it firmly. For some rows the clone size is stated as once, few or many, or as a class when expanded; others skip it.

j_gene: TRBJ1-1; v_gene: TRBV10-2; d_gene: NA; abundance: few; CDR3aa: CASSDRGTNTEAFF; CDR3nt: TGCGCCAGCAGTGATAGGGGGACGAACACTGAAGCTTTCTTT
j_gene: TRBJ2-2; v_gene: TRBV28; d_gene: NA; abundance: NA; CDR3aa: CASSYRQVGAGELFF; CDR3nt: TGTGCCAGCAGTTACCGGCAGGTGGGGGCCGGGGAGCTGTTTTTT
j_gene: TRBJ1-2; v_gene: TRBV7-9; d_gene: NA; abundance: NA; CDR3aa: CASSLDGGDHGYTF; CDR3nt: TGTGCCAGCAGCTTAGATGGGGGAGATCATGGCTACACCTTC
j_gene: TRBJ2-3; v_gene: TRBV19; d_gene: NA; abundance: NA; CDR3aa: CASSRTASTDTQYF; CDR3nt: TGTGCCAGTAGTAGGACAGCTAGCACAGATACGCAGTATTTT
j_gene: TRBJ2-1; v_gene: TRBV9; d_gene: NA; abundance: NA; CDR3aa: CASSVGLDNEQFF; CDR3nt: TGTGCCAGCAGCGTAGGACTGGACAATGAGCAGTTCTTC
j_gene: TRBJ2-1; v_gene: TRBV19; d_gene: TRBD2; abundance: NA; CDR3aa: CAIGTSGGKLGEQFF; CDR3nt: TGTGCCATCGGGACTAGCGGGGGAAAGCTAGGTGAGCAGTTCTTC
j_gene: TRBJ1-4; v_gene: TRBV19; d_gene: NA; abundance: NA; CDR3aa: CASSIGGPTNEKLFF; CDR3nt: TGTGCCAGTAGTATAGGAGGACCAACTAATGAAAAACTGTTTTTT
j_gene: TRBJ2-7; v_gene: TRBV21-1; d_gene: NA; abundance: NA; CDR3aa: CASSGRDRGGYF; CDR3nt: TGTGCCAGCAGCGGACGGGACAGGGGTGGGTACTTC
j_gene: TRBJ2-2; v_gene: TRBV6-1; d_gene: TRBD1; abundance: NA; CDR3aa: CASCLGQGVTGELFF; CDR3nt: TGTGCCAGCTGCCTGGGACAGGGGGTCACCGGGGAGCTGTTTTTT
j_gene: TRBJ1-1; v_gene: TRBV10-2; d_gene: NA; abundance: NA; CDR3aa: CASSGSGNTEAFF; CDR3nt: TGCGCCAGCAGTGGATCAGGGAACACTGAAGCTTTCTTT
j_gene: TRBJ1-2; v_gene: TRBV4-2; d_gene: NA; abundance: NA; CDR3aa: CASSQDHAVYGYTF; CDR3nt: TGTGCCAGCAGCCAAGATCACGCAGTCTATGGCTACACCTTC
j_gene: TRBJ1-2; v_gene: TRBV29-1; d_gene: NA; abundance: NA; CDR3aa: CSVEDRGTYGYTF; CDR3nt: TGCAGCGTTGAAGATAGGGGGACCTATGGCTACACCTTC
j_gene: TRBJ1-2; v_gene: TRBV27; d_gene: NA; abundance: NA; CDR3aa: CASKSSYGYTF; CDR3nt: TGTGCCAGCAAAAGCAGCTATGGCTACACCTTC
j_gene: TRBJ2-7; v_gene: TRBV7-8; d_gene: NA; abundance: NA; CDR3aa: CASSLGQNYEQYF; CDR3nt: TGTGCCAGCAGCTTAGGACAGAACTACGAGCAGTACTTC
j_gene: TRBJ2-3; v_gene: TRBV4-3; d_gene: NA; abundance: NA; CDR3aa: CASSLKITDTQYF; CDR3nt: TGCGCCAGCAGCCTAAAAATCACAGATACGCAGTATTTT
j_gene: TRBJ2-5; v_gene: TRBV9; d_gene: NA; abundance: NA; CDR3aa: CASSVGGETQYF; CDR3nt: TGTGCCAGCAGCGTAGGGGGGGAGACCCAGTACTTC
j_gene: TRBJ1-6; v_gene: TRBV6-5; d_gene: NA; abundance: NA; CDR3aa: CASSYWGENSPLHF; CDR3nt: TGTGCCAGCAGTTACTGGGGGGAGAATTCACCCCTCCACTTT
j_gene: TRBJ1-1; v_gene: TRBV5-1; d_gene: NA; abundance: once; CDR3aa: CASRWGGLATEAFF; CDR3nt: TGCGCCAGCAGGTGGGGGGGACTAGCCACTGAAGCTTTCTTT
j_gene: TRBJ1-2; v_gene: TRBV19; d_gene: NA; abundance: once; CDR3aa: CASSDLNWEVYGYTF; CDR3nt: TGTGCCAGTAGTGACTTAAATTGGGAGGTCTATGGCTACACCTTC
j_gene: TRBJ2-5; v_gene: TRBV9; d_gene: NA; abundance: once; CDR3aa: CASSAHVAETQYF; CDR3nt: TGTGCCAGCAGCGCCCATGTGGCAGAGACCCAGTACTTC
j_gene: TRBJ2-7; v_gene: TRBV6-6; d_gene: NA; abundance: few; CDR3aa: CASSYFDIYEQYF; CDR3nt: TGTGCCAGCAGTTACTTCGACATCTACGAGCAGTACTTC
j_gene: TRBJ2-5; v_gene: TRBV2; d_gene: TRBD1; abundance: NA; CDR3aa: CASSLRQGDQETQYF; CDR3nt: TGTGCCAGCAGTCTTAGACAGGGCGACCAAGAGACCCAGTACTTC
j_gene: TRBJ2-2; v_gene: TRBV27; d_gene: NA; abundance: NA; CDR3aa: CASSLFAVRNTGELFF; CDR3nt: TGTGCCAGCAGTTTATTCGCAGTCCGGAACACCGGGGAGCTGTTTTTT
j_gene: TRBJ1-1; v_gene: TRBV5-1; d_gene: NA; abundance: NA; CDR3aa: CASSVTGAEAFF; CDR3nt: TGCGCCAGCAGCGTGACGGGGGCTGAAGCTTTCTTT
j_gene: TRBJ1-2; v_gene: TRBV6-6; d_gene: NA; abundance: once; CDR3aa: CASHGVWQNYGYTF; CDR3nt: TGTGCCAGCCATGGAGTTTGGCAGAACTATGGCTACACCTTC
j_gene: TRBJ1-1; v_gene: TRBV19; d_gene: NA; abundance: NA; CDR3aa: CASSISSQNTEAFF; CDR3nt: TGTGCCAGTAGTATCAGTTCACAGAACACTGAAGCTTTCTTT
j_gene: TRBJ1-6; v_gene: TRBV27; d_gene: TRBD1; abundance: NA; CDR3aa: CASHQGTGYNSPLHF; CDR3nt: TGTGCCAGCCACCAGGGGACAGGGTACAATTCACCCCTCCACTTT
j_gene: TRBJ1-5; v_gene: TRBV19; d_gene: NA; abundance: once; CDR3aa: CASSIEHGGGPQHF; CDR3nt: TGTGCCAGTAGTATAGAGCATGGGGGGGGGCCCCAGCATTTT
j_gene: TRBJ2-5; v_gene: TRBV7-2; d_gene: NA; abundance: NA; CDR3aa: CASSLGPGGIQETQYF; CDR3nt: TGTGCCAGCAGCTTAGGACCCGGGGGCATTCAAGAGACCCAGTACTTC
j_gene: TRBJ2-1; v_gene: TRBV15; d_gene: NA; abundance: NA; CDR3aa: CATSRPPLGPNSYNEQFF; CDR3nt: TGTGCCACCAGCAGGCCACCCCTTGGCCCAAACTCCTACAATGAGCAGTTCTTC
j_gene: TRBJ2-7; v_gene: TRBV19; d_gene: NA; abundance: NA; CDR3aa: CASSMGSRTAEQYF; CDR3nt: TGTGCCAGTAGTATGGGGAGTAGGACGGCCGAGCAGTACTTC
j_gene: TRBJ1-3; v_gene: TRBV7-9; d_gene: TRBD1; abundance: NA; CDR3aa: CASSRRQGSIGNTIYF; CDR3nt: TGTGCCAGCAGCAGGCGACAGGGAAGTATTGGGAACACCATATATTTT
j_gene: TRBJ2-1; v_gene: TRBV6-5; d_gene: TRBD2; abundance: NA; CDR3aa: CASTLAGGRDEQFF; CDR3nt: TGTGCCAGCACCCTAGCGGGGGGGAGAGATGAGCAGTTCTTC
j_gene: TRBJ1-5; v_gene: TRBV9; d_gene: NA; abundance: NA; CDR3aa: CASSALIGRILYSNQPQHF; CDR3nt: TGTGCCAGCAGCGCCCTCATCGGCAGGATTCTATATAGCAATCAGCCCCAGCATTTT
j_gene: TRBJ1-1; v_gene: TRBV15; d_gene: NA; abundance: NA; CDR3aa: CATSRGGKNTEAFF; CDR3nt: TGTGCCACCAGCAGAGGGGGAAAGAACACTGAAGCTTTCTTT
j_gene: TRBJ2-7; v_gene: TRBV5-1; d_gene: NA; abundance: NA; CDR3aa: CASSLERISYEQYF; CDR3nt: TGCGCCAGCAGCTTGGAAAGGATATCCTACGAGCAGTACTTC
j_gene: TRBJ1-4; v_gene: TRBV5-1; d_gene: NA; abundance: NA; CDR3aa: CASSLEGHSNEKLFF; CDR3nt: TGCGCCAGCAGCTTGGAGGGTCATAGTAATGAAAAACTGTTTTTT
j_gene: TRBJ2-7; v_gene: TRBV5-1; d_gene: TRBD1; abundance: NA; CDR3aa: CASSSAGGAGEQYF; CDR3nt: TGCGCCAGCAGCTCGGCAGGGGGCGCGGGCGAGCAGTACTTC
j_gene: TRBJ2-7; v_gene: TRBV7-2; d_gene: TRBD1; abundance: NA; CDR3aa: CASSHGKGARSYEQYF; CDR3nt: TGTGCCAGCAGCCACGGGAAGGGGGCCCGGTCCTACGAGCAGTACTTC
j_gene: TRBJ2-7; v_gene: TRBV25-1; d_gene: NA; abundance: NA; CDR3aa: CASSEHGGPLYEQYF; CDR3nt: TGTGCCAGCAGTGAACACGGGGGGCCCCTCTACGAGCAGTACTTC
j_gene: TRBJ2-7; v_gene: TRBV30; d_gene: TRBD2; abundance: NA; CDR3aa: CAWSKRGAKLSYEQYF; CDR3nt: TGTGCCTGGAGTAAGCGGGGGGCTAAGCTCTCCTACGAGCAGTACTTC
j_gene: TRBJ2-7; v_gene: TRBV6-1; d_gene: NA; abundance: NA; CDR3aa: CASSPSWRQSEQYF; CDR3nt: TGTGCCAGCAGCCCTTCGTGGAGGCAAAGCGAGCAGTACTTC
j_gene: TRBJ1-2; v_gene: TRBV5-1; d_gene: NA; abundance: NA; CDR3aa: CASSPRLANYGYTF; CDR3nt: TGCGCCAGCAGCCCCCGTTTGGCTAACTATGGCTACACCTTC
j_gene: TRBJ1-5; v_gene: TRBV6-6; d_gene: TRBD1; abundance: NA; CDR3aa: CASSSPTGGIDQPQHF; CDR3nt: TGTGCCAGCAGTTCCCCTACAGGGGGCATCGATCAGCCCCAGCATTTT
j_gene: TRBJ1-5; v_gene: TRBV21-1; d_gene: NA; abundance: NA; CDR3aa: CASAAGTDSNQPQHF; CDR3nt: TGTGCCAGCGCCGCCGGTACAGATAGCAATCAGCCCCAGCATTTT
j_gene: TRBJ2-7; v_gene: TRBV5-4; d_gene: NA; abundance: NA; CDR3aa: CASSLFRGEQYF; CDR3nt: TGTGCCAGCAGCTTGTTCAGGGGCGAGCAGTACTTC
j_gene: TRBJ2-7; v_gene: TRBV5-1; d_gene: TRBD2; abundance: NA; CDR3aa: CASSGGTSGDEQYF; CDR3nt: TGCGCCAGCAGCGGGGGGACTAGCGGAGACGAGCAGTACTTC
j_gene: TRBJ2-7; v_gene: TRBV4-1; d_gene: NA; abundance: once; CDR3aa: CASSQGWGGPYEQYF; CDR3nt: TGCGCCAGCAGCCAAGGCTGGGGGGGCCCCTACGAGCAGTACTTC